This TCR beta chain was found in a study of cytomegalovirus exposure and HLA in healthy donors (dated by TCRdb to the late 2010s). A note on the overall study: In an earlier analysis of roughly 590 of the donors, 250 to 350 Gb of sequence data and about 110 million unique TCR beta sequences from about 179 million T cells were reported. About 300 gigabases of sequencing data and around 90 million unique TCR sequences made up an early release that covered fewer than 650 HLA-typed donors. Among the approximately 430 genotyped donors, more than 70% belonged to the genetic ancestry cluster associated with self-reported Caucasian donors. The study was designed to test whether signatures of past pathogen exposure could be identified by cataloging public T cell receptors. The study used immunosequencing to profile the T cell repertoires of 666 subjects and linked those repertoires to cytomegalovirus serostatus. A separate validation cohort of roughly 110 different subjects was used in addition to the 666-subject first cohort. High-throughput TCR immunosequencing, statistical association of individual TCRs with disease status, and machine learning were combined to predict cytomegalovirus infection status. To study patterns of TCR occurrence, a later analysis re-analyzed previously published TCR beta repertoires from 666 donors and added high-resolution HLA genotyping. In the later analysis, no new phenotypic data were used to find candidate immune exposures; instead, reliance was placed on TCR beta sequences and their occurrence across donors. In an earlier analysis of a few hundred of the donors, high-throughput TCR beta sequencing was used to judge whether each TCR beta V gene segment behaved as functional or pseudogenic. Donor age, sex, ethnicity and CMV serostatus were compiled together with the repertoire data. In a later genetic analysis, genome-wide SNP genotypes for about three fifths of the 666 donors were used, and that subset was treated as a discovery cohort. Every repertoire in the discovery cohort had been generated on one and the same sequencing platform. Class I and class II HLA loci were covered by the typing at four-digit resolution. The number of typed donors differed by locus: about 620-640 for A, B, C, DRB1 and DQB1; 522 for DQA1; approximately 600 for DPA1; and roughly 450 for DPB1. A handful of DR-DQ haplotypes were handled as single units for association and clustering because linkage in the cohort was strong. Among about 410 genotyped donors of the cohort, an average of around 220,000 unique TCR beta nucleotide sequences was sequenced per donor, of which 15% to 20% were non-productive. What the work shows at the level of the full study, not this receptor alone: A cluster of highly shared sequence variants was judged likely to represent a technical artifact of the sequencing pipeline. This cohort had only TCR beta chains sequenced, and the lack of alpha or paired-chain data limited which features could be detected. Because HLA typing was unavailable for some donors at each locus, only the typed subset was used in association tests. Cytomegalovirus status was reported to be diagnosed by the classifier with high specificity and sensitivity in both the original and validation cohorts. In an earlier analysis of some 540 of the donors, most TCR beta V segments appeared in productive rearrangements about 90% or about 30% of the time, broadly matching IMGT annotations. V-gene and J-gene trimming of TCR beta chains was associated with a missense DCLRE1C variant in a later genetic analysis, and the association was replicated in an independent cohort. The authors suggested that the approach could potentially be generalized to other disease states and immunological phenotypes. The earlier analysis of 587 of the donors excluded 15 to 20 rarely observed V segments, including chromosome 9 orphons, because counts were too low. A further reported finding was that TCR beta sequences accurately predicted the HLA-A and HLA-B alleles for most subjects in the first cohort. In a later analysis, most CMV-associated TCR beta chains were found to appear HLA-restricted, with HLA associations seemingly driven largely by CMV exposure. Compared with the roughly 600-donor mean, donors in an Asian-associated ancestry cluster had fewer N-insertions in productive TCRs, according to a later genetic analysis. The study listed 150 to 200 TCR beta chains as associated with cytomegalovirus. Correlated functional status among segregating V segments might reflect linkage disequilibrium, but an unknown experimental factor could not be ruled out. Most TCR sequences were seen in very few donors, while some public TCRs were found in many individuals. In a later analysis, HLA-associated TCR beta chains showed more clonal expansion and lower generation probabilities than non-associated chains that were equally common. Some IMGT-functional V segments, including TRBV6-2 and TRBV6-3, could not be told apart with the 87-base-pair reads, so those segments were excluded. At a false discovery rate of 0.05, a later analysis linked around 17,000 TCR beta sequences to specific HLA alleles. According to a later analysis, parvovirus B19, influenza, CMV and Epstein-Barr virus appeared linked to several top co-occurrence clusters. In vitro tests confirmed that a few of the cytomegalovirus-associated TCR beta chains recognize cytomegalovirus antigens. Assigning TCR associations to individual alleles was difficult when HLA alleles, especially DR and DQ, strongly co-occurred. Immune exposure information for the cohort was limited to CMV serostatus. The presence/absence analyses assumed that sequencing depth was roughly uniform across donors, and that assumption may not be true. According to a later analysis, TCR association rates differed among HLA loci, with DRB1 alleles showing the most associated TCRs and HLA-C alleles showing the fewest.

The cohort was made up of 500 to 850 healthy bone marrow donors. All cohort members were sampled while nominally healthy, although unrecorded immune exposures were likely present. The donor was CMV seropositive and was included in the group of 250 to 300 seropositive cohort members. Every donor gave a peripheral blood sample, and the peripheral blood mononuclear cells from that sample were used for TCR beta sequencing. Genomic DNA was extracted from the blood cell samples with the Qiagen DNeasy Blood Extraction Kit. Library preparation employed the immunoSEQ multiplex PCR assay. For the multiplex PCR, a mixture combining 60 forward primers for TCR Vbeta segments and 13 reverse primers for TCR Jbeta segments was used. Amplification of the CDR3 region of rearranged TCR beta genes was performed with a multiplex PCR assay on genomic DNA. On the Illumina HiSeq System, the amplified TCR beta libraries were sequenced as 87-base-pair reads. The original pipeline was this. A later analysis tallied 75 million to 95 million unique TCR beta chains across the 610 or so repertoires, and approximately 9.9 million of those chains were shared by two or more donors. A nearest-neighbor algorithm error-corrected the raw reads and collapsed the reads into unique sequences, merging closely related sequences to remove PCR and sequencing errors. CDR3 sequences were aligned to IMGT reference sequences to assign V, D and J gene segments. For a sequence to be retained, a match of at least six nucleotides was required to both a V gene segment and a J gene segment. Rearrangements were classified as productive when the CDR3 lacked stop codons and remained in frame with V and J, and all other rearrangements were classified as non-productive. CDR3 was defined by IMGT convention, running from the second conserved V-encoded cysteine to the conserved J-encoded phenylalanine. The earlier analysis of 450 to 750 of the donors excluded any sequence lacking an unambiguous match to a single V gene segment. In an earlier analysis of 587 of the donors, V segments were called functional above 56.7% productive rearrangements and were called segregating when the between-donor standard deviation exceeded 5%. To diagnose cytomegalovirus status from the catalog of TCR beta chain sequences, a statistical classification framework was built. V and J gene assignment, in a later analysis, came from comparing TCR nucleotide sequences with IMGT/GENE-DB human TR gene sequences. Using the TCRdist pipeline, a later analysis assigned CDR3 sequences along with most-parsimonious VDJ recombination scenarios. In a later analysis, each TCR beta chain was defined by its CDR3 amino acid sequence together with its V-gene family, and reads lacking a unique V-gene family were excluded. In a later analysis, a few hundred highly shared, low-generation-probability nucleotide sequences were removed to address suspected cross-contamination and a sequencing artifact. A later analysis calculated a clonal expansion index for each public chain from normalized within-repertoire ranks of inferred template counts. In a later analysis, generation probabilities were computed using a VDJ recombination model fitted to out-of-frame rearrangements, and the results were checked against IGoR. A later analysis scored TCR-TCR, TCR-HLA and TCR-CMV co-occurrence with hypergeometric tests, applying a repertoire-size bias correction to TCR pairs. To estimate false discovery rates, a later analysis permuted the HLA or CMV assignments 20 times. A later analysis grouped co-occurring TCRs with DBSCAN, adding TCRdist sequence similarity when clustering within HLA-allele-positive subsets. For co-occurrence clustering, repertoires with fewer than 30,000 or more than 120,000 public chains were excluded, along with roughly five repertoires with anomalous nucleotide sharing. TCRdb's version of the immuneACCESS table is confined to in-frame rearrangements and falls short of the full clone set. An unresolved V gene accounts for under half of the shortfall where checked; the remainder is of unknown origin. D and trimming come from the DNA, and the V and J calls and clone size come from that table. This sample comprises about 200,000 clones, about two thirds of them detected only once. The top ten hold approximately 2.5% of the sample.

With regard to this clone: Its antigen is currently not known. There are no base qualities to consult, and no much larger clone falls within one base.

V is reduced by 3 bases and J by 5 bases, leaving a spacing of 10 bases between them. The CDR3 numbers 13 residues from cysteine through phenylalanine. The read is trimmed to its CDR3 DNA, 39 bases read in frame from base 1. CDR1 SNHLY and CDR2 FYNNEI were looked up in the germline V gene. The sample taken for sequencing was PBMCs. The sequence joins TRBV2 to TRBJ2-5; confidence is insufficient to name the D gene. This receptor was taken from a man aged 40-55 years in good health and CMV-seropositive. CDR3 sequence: CASSELPRETQYF. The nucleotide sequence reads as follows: TGTGCCAGCAGTGAGCTTCCCAGGGAGACCCAGTACTTC.